These 23 T cell receptor beta chains were all obtained from the same sample, sequenced in a study of cytomegalovirus exposure and HLA in healthy donors. The PCR used 60 Vbeta and 13 Jbeta primers. The assay was immunoSEQ multiplex PCR, and TCRdb's table has in-frame clones only and misses some. The sample consists of around 150,000 clones, more than 65% of them appearing once. The sample consisted of PBMCs. Every receptor here comes from a man aged 50-60 years in good health and CMV-seropositive.

The chain recombines TRBV23-1 with TRBJ2-2; tentative D call: TRBD1 (6 bases). TRBV23-1 qualifies as an ORF whose function is uncertain. CDR3 size: 15 residues. Trimming removed 8 bases at V and 2 bases at J, with 15 bases between. CDR3: CASGDGQRNTGELFF. The CDR3 DNA reads as TGCGCCAGCGGCGATGGACAGCGCAACACCGGGGAGCTGTTTTTT.

This chain links TRBV4-1 with TRBJ1-3, with no clear D. The V gene's germline CDR1 is MGHRA and CDR2 YSYEKL. V lost 2 bases and J 2 bases, leaving 19 bases between the germline ends. There are 18 residues in the CDR3. Here the CDR3 reads CASSQPRGSGWAGNTIYF. CDR3 coding DNA: TGCGCCAGCAGCCAACCCAGAGGGTCAGGTTGGGCTGGAAACACCATATATTTT.

The rearrangement links TRBV5-5 to TRBJ1-1; the D is unclear. This CDR3 region has 14 residues. Germline V gene lookup returns CDR1 SGHKS and CDR2 YYEKEE (reference sequence). Trimming took 4 bases from V and 4 from J, leaving 14 bases between them. CDR3 DNA: TGTGCCAGCAGCCGACCGGATCCGGGCACTGAAGCTTTCTTT. Its protein is CASSRPDPGTEAFF.

V is TRBV7-9 and J is TRBJ2-4; D may be TRBD1 (5 bases). This CDR3 has 14 residues. CDR1 is SEHNR, CDR2 FQNEAQ, per germline (reference sequence). The V gene lost 1 base and the J gene lost 10 bases, with 14 bases spanning the gap. CDR3: CASSLVSGFQIQYF. The CDR3 DNA follows: TGTGCCAGCAGCTTAGTGTCAGGGTTTCAAATTCAGTACTTC.

V and J are TRBV9 and TRBJ2-2; D gene ambiguous. Trimming removed 3 bases at V and 0 bases at J, with 9 bases between. CDR3 length: 15 residues. Germline values: CDR1 SGDLS, CDR2 YYNGEE. CDR3 loop: CASSEKTANTGELFF. The CDR3, as DNA: TGTGCCAGCAGCGAAAAAACAGCGAACACCGGGGAGCTGTTTTTT. The complete variable domain, with remaining parts taken from reference TRBV9 and TRBJ2-2, reads DSGVTQTPKHLITATGQRVTLRCSPRSGDLSVYWYQQSLDQGLQFLIQYYNGEERAKGNILERFSAQQFPDLHSELNLSSLELGDSALYFCASSEKTANTGELFFGEGSRLTVL.

The chain employs TRBV4-1 and TRBJ2-7, with 8 nucleotides matching TRBD1. Germline CDR1 is MGHRA and CDR2 is YSYEKL. Trimming at V came to 0 bases and at J to 5 bases, leaving 6 bases not matched to a gene. The CDR3 extends over 15 amino acids. The CDR3 DNA sequence: TGCGCCAGCAGCCAAGATATTAGGACAGGGAACGAGCAGTACTTC. Its protein product is CASSQDIRTGNEQYF.

This clone came up a few times. The genes are TRBV7-9 and TRBJ2-7; D not resolved. This CDR3 comprises 12 residues. Trimming shortened V by 4 bases and J by 5 bases, and 9 bases separated the two germline ends. The V gene's germline CDR1 is SEHNR and CDR2 FQNEAQ (reference sequence). The CDR3 coding sequence is TGTGCCAGCAGCTCCTCAGGTGACGAGCAGTACTTC. As protein: CASSSSGDEQYF.

The chain links TRBV28 to TRBJ2-7; D is possibly TRBD2 (6 bases). Trimming took 3 bases from V and 1 from J, leaving 13 bases between them. Germline lookup yields CDR1 MDHEN and CDR2 SYDVKM. CDR3 length: 15 residues. CDR3 protein: CASSLWLASSYEQYF. CDR3 bases: TGTGCCAGCAGTTTGTGGCTAGCGAGTTCCTACGAGCAGTACTTC.

The chain employs TRBV28 and TRBJ1-2; TRBD1 is a possible D gene (6 bases). The CDR3 totals 15 residues. The V end was cut by 4 bases, the J end by 5 bases, with 17 bases between. CDR1 and CDR2 from the germline V gene are MDHEN and SYDVKM. This CDR3 reads CASSYIWGQLYGYTF. The CDR3 nucleotides read TGTGCCAGCAGTTATATTTGGGGGCAACTGTATGGCTACACCTTC.

The chain recombines TRBV7-2 with TRBJ1-1, with D tentatively TRBD1 (6 bases). The CDR3 extends over 14 amino acids. V was trimmed by 2 bases and J by 6 bases, leaving 13 bases between them. The germline CDR1 and CDR2 sequences are SGHTA and FQGNSA. CDR3 loop: CASSLRAGAPEAFF. DNA for the CDR3: TGTGCCAGCAGCTTAAGGGCAGGGGCCCCTGAAGCTTTCTTT.

This clone was found once. The chain joins TRBV4-2 to TRBJ1-6; D gene uncertain. The CDR3 runs 13 residues. V lost 1 base and J 7 bases, leaving 5 bases between the germline ends. Germline-derived CDR1 and CDR2 are LGHNA and YNFKEQ. Here the CDR3 reads CASSQAVNSPLHF. The CDR3 DNA reads as TGTGCCAGCAGCCAAGCGGTAAATTCACCCCTCCACTTT.

This clone was counted a single time. The DNA of the CDR3 is TGCGCCAGCAGCCAAGGGACTAGCGAACCCTACGAGCAGTACTTC. It codes for CASSQGTSEPYEQYF. The V call is TRBV4-1, the J call TRBJ2-7, with 9 positions matching TRBD2. The CDR3 covers 15 residues. From germline, CDR1 is MGHRA and CDR2 YSYEKL. After removal of 1 base from V and 2 bases from J, the junction contained 3 bases not matched to a gene.

This clone was recorded once. The CDR3, as DNA: TGTGCCAGCAGACGGGACAGGGCCGGCACCGGGGAGCTGTTTTTT. Amino acids: CASRRDRAGTGELFF. V usage is TRBV28 and J usage is TRBJ2-2; 9 nucleotides line up with TRBD1. Losses at the gene ends were 6 bases for V and 4 bases for J; bases not matched to a gene: 6. The CDR3 extends over 15 amino acids. The V gene's germline CDR1 is MDHEN and CDR2 SYDVKM.

Details on this clone: Compared with germline, one end of the junction differs, possibly owing to a read error. This chain links TRBV7-9 with TRBJ2-3, with a weak D call TRBD1 (5 bases). CDR1 is SEHNR, CDR2 FQNEAQ, per germline (reference sequence). The CDR3 is 16 amino acids. The CDR3 nucleotides read TGTTCCAGCAGCTTACCCCAGGGTGGAGGCACAGATACGCAGTATTTT. It translates to CSSSLPQGGGTDTQYF.

The V and J genes are TRBV20-1 and TRBJ2-5, with D tentatively TRBD2 (6 bases). The CDR3 consists of 11 residues. Germline-derived CDR1 and CDR2 are DFQATT and SNEGSKA (reference sequence). CDR3 sequence: CSSVGRETQYF. The CDR3 DNA is TGCAGCAGCGTAGGGAGGGAGACCCAGTACTTC.

The chain joins TRBV28 to TRBJ1-2, with a weak D call TRBD1 (6 bases). CDR3 length equals 16 residues. From germline, CDR1 is MDHEN and CDR2 SYDVKM. V gave up 5 bases and J gave up 7 bases, with 23 bases separating them. Here the CDR3 reads CASSPRDTLGRAGYTF. The CDR3 DNA reads as TGTGCCAGCAGTCCCCGGGACACCTTAGGAAGAGCTGGCTACACCTTC.

The chain has TRBV28 and TRBJ2-7; possibly TRBD1 for D (6 bases). Germline assignment: CDR1 MDHEN and CDR2 SYDVKM. Trimming left V 3 bases short and J 5 bases short, with 14 bases between. The CDR3 sequence is 14 residues long. Here the CDR3 DNA reads TGTGCCAGCAGTTTGAGGCAGGGGAAGAACGAGCAGTACTTC. Translation gives CASSLRQGKNEQYF.

This chain links TRBV5-1 with TRBJ1-1, with D tentatively TRBD1 (6 bases). Germline CDR1 is SGHRS and CDR2 is YFSETQ. Deletions cut 3 bases from V and 1 base from J, with 16 bases between. This CDR3 spans 16 amino acids. The CDR3 coding sequence is TGCGCCAGCAGCTACACTACAGGGCCCGCGAACACTGAAGCTTTCTTT. It encodes CASSYTTGPANTEAFF.

V is TRBV7-9 and J is TRBJ2-7, with 12 bases identical to TRBD2. CDR3 length equals 17 residues. V was pared by 4 bases and J by 4 bases, with 11 bases of the junction left unmatched. Per the germline V gene, CDR1 is SEHNR and CDR2 is FQNEAQ (reference sequence). CDR3 DNA sequence: TGTGCCAGCAGCTCGGAACTACTAGCGGGAGGAGTGTACGAGCAGTACTTC. Its translation is CASSSELLAGGVYEQYF.

This chain connects TRBV19 to TRBJ1-2; tentative D call: TRBD1 (6 bases). In germline, CDR1 is LNHDA, CDR2 SQIVND (reference sequence). CDR3 length: 16 residues. The ends were cut back, 4 bases at V and 5 bases at J, with 20 bases in the middle. CDR3 in amino acids: CASSTNRDQRGYGYTF. Written as DNA, the CDR3 is TGTGCCAGTAGTACCAACAGGGACCAGAGGGGATATGGCTACACCTTC. Full variable domain (missing parts from reference TRBV19 and TRBJ1-2): DGGITQSPKYLFRKEGQNVTLSCEQNLNHDAMYWYRQDPGQGLRLIYYSQIVNDFQKGDIAEGYSVSREKKESFPLTVTSAQKNPTAFYLCASSTNRDQRGYGYTFGSGTRLTVV.

The rearrangement links TRBV7-2 to TRBJ2-3, with 9 positions matching TRBD2. The J segment lost 5 bases and the V segment lost 3 bases, leaving 3 bases of the junction unmatched. The CDR3 is 14 residues long. In germline, CDR1 is SGHTA, CDR2 FQGNSA. DNA for the CDR3: TGTGCCAGCAGCTTTCAAGCGGGAGGAGATACGCAGTATTTT. Protein product: CASSFQAGGDTQYF.

The chain uses TRBV27 and TRBJ1-2, with a weak D call TRBD1 (6 bases). The CDR3 runs to 15 residues. The germline CDR1 and CDR2 sequences are MNHEY and SMNVEV (reference sequence). Deletions cut 5 bases from V and 0 bases from J, with 13 bases between. For the CDR3, the DNA is TGTGCCAGCAGTAGAGGGGGGGAAGCTAACTATGGCTACACCTTC. It translates to CASSRGGEANYGYTF.

This chain joins TRBV18 and TRBJ1-2; TRBD1 aligns across 11 bases. The CDR3 sequence is 15 residues long. The V segment lost 0 bases and the J segment 7 bases; nucleotides outside the gene matches: 4. Germline V CDR1 and CDR2: KGHSH, LQKENI. The CDR3 DNA reads as TGTGCCAGCTCACCACCCCAGGACAGGGGGCCTGGCTACACCTTC. Amino acid sequence: CASSPPQDRGPGYTF.